The entry that follows covers one TCR beta chain sequence. The entry originates in a study of long-term antiretroviral therapy in people with HIV. The germline V gene encodes CDR1 SGHDT and CDR2 YYEEEE. CDR3 length: 14 amino acids. The V end lost 3 bases, the J end lost 9 bases, and 16 bases lay between the germline ends. Researchers report immunoSEQ v3.0 was run at survey level. This table comes from immunoSEQ multiplex PCR, and its TCRdb copy is limited to in-frame clones, with some not included. The sample includes around 12,000 clones, about 88% of them seen just once. The sequences come from unsorted PBMCs, collected 2.1 years after starting antiretroviral therapy. This receptor was identified in a woman in her 40s with HIV. The chain joins TRBV5-6 to TRBJ2-1; D is perhaps TRBD1 or TRBD2 (6 bases each). The chain's CDR3 is CASSSEAGGTEQFF. The CDR3 DNA reads TGTGCCAGCAGCTCCGAGGCCGGGGGCACTGAGCAGTTCTTC.